What follows are 14 T cell receptor beta chains derived from one specimen sequenced in a study of cytomegalovirus exposure and HLA in healthy donors. With 60 Vbeta and 13 Jbeta primers, the PCR was carried out. TCRdb's copy holds only in-frame clones and misses some; the assay was immunoSEQ multiplex PCR. The sample shows some 150,000 clones, 80% to 90% of them seen only once. The material sequenced was PBMCs. The receptors were gathered from a woman in her 30s in good health and CMV-seropositive.

J is TRBJ1-5 and V is TRBV15; TRBD1 agrees at 7 bases. Germline CDR1 LNHNV, CDR2 YYDKDF (reference sequence). There are 15 residues in the CDR3. Germline trimming cut 3 bases from V and 6 bases from J; bases unmatched to any gene: 8. The CDR3 nucleotides are TGTGCCACCAGCAGGTGGGGGACAGAGGGTCAGCCCCAGCATTTT. Encoded protein: CATSRWGTEGQPQHF.

The chain is built from TRBV7-2 and TRBJ2-3, with D perhaps matching TRBD1 (6 bases). V lost 5 bases to trimming and J lost 6 bases, with 18 bases between them. CDR1 is SGHTA and CDR2 is FQGNSA in the germline V gene. The CDR3 covers 15 residues. As DNA, the CDR3 is TGTGCCAGCAGCGAGGGGACAATCAGAGGCGATACGCAGTATTTT. This sequence encodes CASSEGTIRGDTQYF.

V usage is TRBV23-1 and J usage is TRBJ1-2, with TRBD1 matching over 7 bases. TRBV23-1 is classed as an ORF, of uncertain function. The CDR3 has 17 amino acids. V gave up 0 bases and J gave up 1 base; unmatched junction bases: 8. CDR3 DNA sequence: TGCGCCAGCAGTCAATCTAGGCTCTACAGGGGTAACTATGGCTACACCTTC. Protein sequence: CASSQSRLYRGNYGYTF.

V usage is TRBV7-8 and J usage is TRBJ2-2; 10 bases are shared with TRBD2. The CDR3 extends over 16 amino acids. V gave up 1 base and J gave up 4 bases; unmatched junction bases: 3. Germline V gene data show CDR1 as SGHVS and CDR2 as FQNEAQ. The CDR3 DNA is TGTGCCAGCAGCTTAGGTCCTAGCGGGGGCACCGGGGAGCTGTTTTTT. Its translation: CASSLGPSGGTGELFF.

The chain carries TRBV13 and TRBJ2-7; TRBD2 matches 8 bases. J gave up 6 bases and V 4 bases, and 8 bases lay outside the gene matches. The germline V gene encodes CDR1 PRHDT and CDR2 FYEKMQ (reference sequence). This CDR3 comprises 14 residues. CDR3 DNA: TGTGCCAGCAGCTCCAGGACTAGCTATAGCGAGCAGTACTTC. It encodes CASSSRTSYSEQYF.

This chain links TRBV11-2 with TRBJ2-1; 8 bases map to TRBD2. The CDR3 contains 15 residues. With V trimmed by 3 bases and J by 7 bases, 8 bases remained unmatched. From germline, CDR1 is SGHAT and CDR2 FQNNGV. The CDR3 nucleotides read TGTGCCAGCAGCTTTACGGGGGGGCGAGGTAATGAGCAGTTCTTC. Its translation is CASSFTGGRGNEQFF.

The chain combines TRBV5-1 with TRBJ1-1; D remains unclear. This CDR3 has 13 residues. V lost 5 bases to trimming and J lost 2 bases, with 10 bases between them. The germline CDR1 and CDR2 sequences are SGHRS and YFSETQ. The CDR3 spells CASSPEANTEAFF. In DNA, the CDR3 is TGCGCCAGCAGTCCCGAAGCAAACACTGAAGCTTTCTTT.

The J gene is TRBJ2-5, the V gene TRBV6-5; 9 bases are shared with TRBD2. The CDR3 is 16 amino acids. V gave up 2 bases and J gave up 5 bases; unmatched junction bases: 9. Germline V gene data show CDR1 as MNHEY and CDR2 as SVGAGI. As DNA, the CDR3 is TGTGCCAGCAGTTACCCGGGGCGGGGGGGTGGTGAGACCCAGTACTTC. Protein: CASSYPGRGGGETQYF.

The V and J genes are TRBV6-1 and TRBJ1-3; a weak D match, TRBD1 (6 bases). The CDR3 covers 14 residues. Looked up from germline, CDR1 is MNHNS and CDR2 is SASEGT. Trimming cost V 5 bases and J 3 bases, with 11 bases left between them. The DNA of the CDR3 is TGTGCCAGCAGTCAACAGGGTGGTGGAAACACCATATATTTT. Its protein product is CASSQQGGGNTIYF.

V usage is TRBV9 and J usage is TRBJ2-3, with TRBD2 as a possible D gene (5 bases). Trimming shortened V by 2 bases and J by 3 bases, and 10 bases separated the two germline ends. The CDR3 has 14 residues. Looked up from germline, CDR1 is SGDLS and CDR2 is YYNGEE. CDR3 residues: CASSVFTGTDTQYF. CDR3 nucleotides: TGTGCCAGCAGCGTTTTTACGGGGACAGATACGCAGTATTTT.

The gene calls are TRBV4-3 and TRBJ2-3, with D perhaps matching TRBD2 (6 bases). Germline lookup yields CDR1 LGHNA and CDR2 YSLEER. The germline V and J ends were trimmed by 3 bases and 0 bases, with 7 bases remaining between them. The CDR3 loop spans 14 amino acids. CDR3 protein: CASSQGGSTDTQYF. DNA for the CDR3: TGCGCCAGCAGCCAGGGGGGAAGCACAGATACGCAGTATTTT.

V is TRBV29-1 and J is TRBJ1-2; perhaps TRBD1 as D (6 bases). There are 16 residues in the CDR3. Germline loops: CDR1 SQVTM, CDR2 ANQGSEA. V gave up 2 bases and J gave up 7 bases, with 23 bases separating them. CDR3 sequence: CSVEPTRDTRYGGYTF. CDR3 bases: TGCAGCGTTGAACCAACCCGGGACACACGTTACGGTGGCTACACCTTC.

This chain links TRBV5-1 with TRBJ2-2; 7 bases are shared with TRBD1. Per the germline V gene, CDR1 is SGHRS and CDR2 is YFSETQ. The CDR3 consists of 15 residues. Germline trimming cut 0 bases from V and 5 bases from J; bases unmatched to any gene: 4. This CDR3 reads CASSLDRGVTGELFF. Here the CDR3 DNA reads TGCGCCAGCAGCTTGGACAGGGGAGTGACCGGGGAGCTGTTTTTT.

The chain carries TRBV5-1 and TRBJ2-1, with 7 bases matching TRBD1. Trimming at V came to 3 bases and at J to 2 bases, leaving 2 bases not matched to a gene. The CDR3 length is 14 residues. Germline CDR1 and CDR2: SGHRS and YFSETQ. The CDR3 loop reads CASSSTGTYNEQFF. Written as DNA, the CDR3 is TGCGCCAGCAGCTCGACAGGGACCTACAATGAGCAGTTCTTC.